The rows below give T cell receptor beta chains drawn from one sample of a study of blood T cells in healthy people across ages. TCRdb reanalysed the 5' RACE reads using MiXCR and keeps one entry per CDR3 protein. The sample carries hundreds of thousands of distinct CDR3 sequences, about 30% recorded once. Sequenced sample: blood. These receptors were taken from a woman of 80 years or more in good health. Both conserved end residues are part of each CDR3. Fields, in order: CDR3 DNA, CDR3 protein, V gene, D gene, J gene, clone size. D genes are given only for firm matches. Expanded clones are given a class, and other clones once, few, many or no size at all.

CDR3nt: TGTGCCAGCAGTTCTCGGACAGGGGCCGGTAGCGAAAAACTGTTTTTT
CDR3aa: CASSSRTGAGSEKLFF
v_gene: TRBV6-5
d_gene: TRBD1
j_gene: TRBJ1-4
abundance: many

CDR3nt: TGTGCCAGCAGCCCGACAGGCCGCTATGGCTACACCTTC
CDR3aa: CASSPTGRYGYTF
v_gene: TRBV7-2
d_gene: -
j_gene: TRBJ1-2
abundance: many

CDR3nt: TGTGCCAGCAGCGCACTTAGCGGGGTATCCCCCAATGAGCAGTTCTTC
CDR3aa: CASSALSGVSPNEQFF
v_gene: TRBV9
d_gene: TRBD2
j_gene: TRBJ2-1
abundance: many

CDR3nt: TGTGCCAGCAAGGGAACTTTGGGAGTTTTAGGACAAAGAAAAGAGACCCAGTACTTC
CDR3aa: CASKGTLGVLGQRKETQYF
v_gene: TRBV6-1
d_gene: -
j_gene: TRBJ2-5
abundance: -

CDR3nt: TGTGCCAGCAGCAGACGCCGGGACAGGGTTTTAGACACTGAAGCTTTCTTT
CDR3aa: CASSRRRDRVLDTEAFF
v_gene: TRBV5-6
d_gene: TRBD1
j_gene: TRBJ1-1
abundance: -

CDR3nt: TGTGCCACCAGCAGAGATTCGAGGGGGCTGGGTGAAAAACTGTTTTTT
CDR3aa: CATSRDSRGLGEKLFF
v_gene: TRBV15
d_gene: TRBD1
j_gene: TRBJ1-4
abundance: -

CDR3nt: TGTGCCAGCAGAAGAAGGGCAGGGGGCGCGGGAGGCCAAGAGACCCAGTACTTC
CDR3aa: CASRRRAGGAGGQETQYF
v_gene: TRBV6-1
d_gene: -
j_gene: TRBJ2-5
abundance: many

CDR3nt: TGTGCCAGCAGCTTAGCGCAGGGGGTGGGCGAGCAGTACTTC
CDR3aa: CASSLAQGVGEQYF
v_gene: TRBV7-2
d_gene: TRBD1
j_gene: TRBJ2-7
abundance: -

CDR3nt: TGTGCCAGCACCACGCGGACAGGCGTCTTGGAGAACACCTTC
CDR3aa: CASTTRTGVLENTF
v_gene: TRBV6-1
d_gene: TRBD1
j_gene: TRBJ1-2
abundance: few

CDR3nt: TGTGCCAGCAGCTTGTCGGCGGGGCCCTACGAGCAGTACTTC
CDR3aa: CASSLSAGPYEQYF
v_gene: TRBV6-5
d_gene: -
j_gene: TRBJ2-7
abundance: few

CDR3nt: TGTGCCAGCAGCTTGGTACTAGCGGGAGCCTACGAGCAGTACTTC
CDR3aa: CASSLVLAGAYEQYF
v_gene: TRBV11-2
d_gene: TRBD2
j_gene: TRBJ2-7
abundance: -

CDR3nt: TGTGCCAGCAGCTTGGACGGGAGGACAGATACGCAGTATTTT
CDR3aa: CASSLDGRTDTQYF
v_gene: TRBV7-2
d_gene: TRBD2
j_gene: TRBJ2-3
abundance: -

CDR3nt: TGTGCCGGAGGGATGGACAGGGCCCACCCGGGAACCTACGAGCAGTACTTC
CDR3aa: CAGGMDRAHPGTYEQYF
v_gene: TRBV2
d_gene: TRBD1
j_gene: TRBJ2-7
abundance: many

CDR3nt: TGCGCCAGCAGCCAAAGCCTAGCGGCTGGTTACAATGAGCAGTTCTTC
CDR3aa: CASSQSLAAGYNEQFF
v_gene: TRBV5-1
d_gene: TRBD2
j_gene: TRBJ2-1
abundance: many

CDR3nt: TGTGCCAGCAGCTTGCGGGCAGGAGTTAATGAAAAACTGTTTTTT
CDR3aa: CASSLRAGVNEKLFF
v_gene: TRBV5-6
d_gene: -
j_gene: TRBJ1-4
abundance: few

CDR3nt: TGTGCCAGCAGCGTAGCTCCCCAGAGGGGCCCCCAAGAGACCCAGTACTTC
CDR3aa: CASSVAPQRGPQETQYF
v_gene: TRBV9
d_gene: -
j_gene: TRBJ2-5
abundance: many

CDR3nt: TGTGCCTGGACTGAGGGGTTCTCTGGAAACACCATATATTTT
CDR3aa: CAWTEGFSGNTIYF
v_gene: TRBV30
d_gene: -
j_gene: TRBJ1-3
abundance: -

CDR3nt: TGCGCCAGCAGCTCGGAAAGGGGGGGGGGCGATTCACCCCTCCACTTT
CDR3aa: CASSSERGGGDSPLHF
v_gene: TRBV5-1
d_gene: -
j_gene: TRBJ1-6
abundance: many

CDR3nt: TGCGCCAGCAGCTTGGCCCAAGGGAAGTATTCACCCCTCCACTTT
CDR3aa: CASSLAQGKYSPLHF
v_gene: TRBV5-1
d_gene: -
j_gene: TRBJ1-6
abundance: -

CDR3nt: TGTGCCAGCAGCCCAAGGGGACTAGCGGACTCCTACAATGAGCAGTTCTTC
CDR3aa: CASSPRGLADSYNEQFF
v_gene: TRBV9
d_gene: TRBD2
j_gene: TRBJ2-1
abundance: many

CDR3nt: TGTGCCAGCAGCTTAACTGGCAGGGAAACCTACGAGCAGTACTTC
CDR3aa: CASSLTGRETYEQYF
v_gene: TRBV7-9
d_gene: -
j_gene: TRBJ2-7
abundance: -

CDR3nt: TGTGCCAGCAGCTTAAGTAGGGGCCGCACCGGGGAGCTGTTTTTT
CDR3aa: CASSLSRGRTGELFF
v_gene: TRBV11-1
d_gene: -
j_gene: TRBJ2-2
abundance: few

CDR3nt: TGTGCCAGCAGCCCAGGTGGCCTAGCGGGGGGCCTAAGGGAGACCCAGTACTTC
CDR3aa: CASSPGGLAGGLRETQYF
v_gene: TRBV9
d_gene: TRBD2
j_gene: TRBJ2-5
abundance: many

CDR3nt: TGCAGTGCTAGAGTGATATACAGAAGCTCCTACGAGCAGTACTTC
CDR3aa: CSARVIYRSSYEQYF
v_gene: TRBV20-1
d_gene: -
j_gene: TRBJ2-7
abundance: once

CDR3nt: TGTGCCAGCAGCGTACTCGGGGCCGCCCTAAAAGAGACCCAGTACTTC
CDR3aa: CASSVLGAALKETQYF
v_gene: TRBV7-2
d_gene: -
j_gene: TRBJ2-5
abundance: -

CDR3nt: TGCAGTGAAACGAGCTCTAACTATGGCTACACCTTC
CDR3aa: CSETSSNYGYTF
v_gene: TRBV20-1
d_gene: -
j_gene: TRBJ1-2
abundance: -

CDR3nt: TGTGCCACCAGTGACGTCGGGGGACAGGGCTCTATGGGCTACACCTTC
CDR3aa: CATSDVGGQGSMGYTF
v_gene: TRBV24-1
d_gene: TRBD1
j_gene: TRBJ1-2
abundance: -